The next 27 T cell receptor beta chains were all read from a single sample in a study of neoadjuvant anti-PD-1 for oral cavity cancer. As for time point: after neoadjuvant nivolumab, at surgical resection. TCRdb's table, derived via immunoSEQ multiplex PCR, lists solely in-frame clones and lacks some. The sample contains about 23,000 clones, approximately 27% of which appear only once. The source material was tumor tissue, sampled after nivolumab (anti-PD-1) treatment. These receptor sequences come from a person between 40 and 85 years old with oral cavity squamous cell carcinoma.

The chain links TRBV4-1 to TRBJ2-1, with D unresolved. V lost 0 bases to trimming and J lost 9 bases, with 15 bases between them. The CDR3 consists of 15 residues. Germline V lookup: CDR1 MGHRA, CDR2 YSYEKL. This CDR3 is CASSQDKSIASEQFF. The CDR3 DNA reads as TGCGCCAGCAGCCAAGATAAATCAATCGCGAGTGAGCAGTTCTTC.

This clone was found a few times. The V call is TRBV10-3, the J call TRBJ2-3; D is undetermined. The germline V gene encodes CDR1 ENHRY and CDR2 SYGVKD. This CDR3 has 15 amino acids. Trimming took 0 bases from V and 0 from J, leaving 7 bases between them. The CDR3 region has the DNA TGTGCCATCAGTGAGTCTCTTACTAGCACAGATACGCAGTATTTT. Amino acids: CAISESLTSTDTQYF.

The chain joins TRBV5-1 to TRBJ1-1; no firm D call. Deletions cut 6 bases from V and 2 bases from J, with 14 bases between. This CDR3 comprises 14 residues. The V gene's germline CDR1 is SGHRS and CDR2 YFSETQ. The CDR3 region has the DNA TGCGCCAGCAAGGTCCGTGAGACCAACACTGAAGCTTTCTTT. It yields the protein CASKVRETNTEAFF. Full variable domain (remainder filled in from reference TRBV5-1 and TRBJ1-1): KAGVTQTPRYLIKTRGQQVTLSCSPISGHRSVSWYQQTPGQGLQFLFEYFSETQRNKGNFPGRFSGRQFSNSRSEMNVSTLELGDSALYLCASKVRETNTEAFFGQGTRLTVV.

This clone was seen more than once but under ten times. As DNA, the CDR3 is TGTGCCAGTAGTATCGAGGGGACTAGCGGGGACCGCCCAACCTACGAGCAGTACTTC. Its protein is CASSIEGTSGDRPTYEQYF. The chain recombines TRBV19 with TRBJ2-7; 13 bases agree with TRBD2. The trim removed 3 bases at V and 2 bases at J, leaving 13 bases unmatched. There are 19 residues in the CDR3. CDR1 and CDR2 from the germline V gene are LNHDA and SQIVND (reference sequence). The complete variable domain, with remaining parts taken from reference TRBV19 and TRBJ2-7, reads DGGITQSPKYLFRKEGQNVTLSCEQNLNHDAMYWYRQDPGQGLRLIYYSQIVNDFQKGDIAEGYSVSREKKESFPLTVTSAQKNPTAFYLCASSIEGTSGDRPTYEQYFGPGTRLTVT.

This clone was counted a few times. J is TRBJ2-3 and V is TRBV10-3, with TRBD1 as a possible D gene (5 bases). The ends were cut back, 4 bases at V and 1 base at J, with 15 bases in the middle. The CDR3 covers 16 residues. CDR1 is ENHRY, CDR2 SYGVKD, per germline. CDR3 coding DNA: TGTGCCATCAGTGCGACGATCAGGGTTGGCACAGATACGCAGTATTTT. Its protein is CAISATIRVGTDTQYF.

V is TRBV7-2 and J is TRBJ1-2; no clear D gene. The germline V and J ends were trimmed by 5 bases and 0 bases, with 16 bases remaining between them. Germline V lookup: CDR1 SGHTA, CDR2 FQGNSA. CDR3 length: 16 residues. CDR3 in DNA: TGTGCCAGCAGCCCACTCGGGGTCCGACCTAACTATGGCTACACCTTC. Protein sequence: CASSPLGVRPNYGYTF.

V gene TRBV27 combines with J gene TRBJ1-5, with a possible D match to TRBD1 (5 bases). CDR3 size: 15 residues. Germline assignment: CDR1 MNHEY and CDR2 SMNVEV (reference sequence). The ends were cut back, 3 bases at V and 3 bases at J, with 12 bases in the middle. The CDR3 sequence is CASSFSRQPNQPQHF. CDR3 bases: TGTGCCAGCAGTTTTTCCAGACAGCCCAATCAGCCCCAGCATTTT.

J is TRBJ2-1 and V is TRBV7-8; 10 nucleotides agree with TRBD1. This CDR3 spans 16 amino acids. Looked up from germline, CDR1 is SGHVS and CDR2 is FQNEAQ. V dropped 2 bases and J dropped 4; count of bases not matched to a gene: 5. The CDR3 loop reads CASSLLGQGIYNEQFF. In DNA form, the CDR3 reads TGTGCCAGCAGCTTACTGGGACAGGGGATATACAATGAGCAGTTCTTC.

This clone counts as large. V is TRBV27 and J is TRBJ2-5; D tentatively reads TRBD1 or TRBD2 (5 bases each). Trimming shortened V by 6 bases and J by 2 bases, and 13 bases separated the two germline ends. The CDR3 length is 14 residues. Per germline, CDR1 MNHEY and CDR2 SMNVEV (reference sequence). The CDR3 nucleotides read TGTGCCAGCAGACGAGGGGCAGGACAAGAGACCCAGTACTTC. This encodes CASRRGAGQETQYF.

This clone was counted between two and nine times. The J gene is TRBJ2-3, the V gene TRBV9; D not resolved. V gave up 3 bases and J gave up 2 bases, with 4 bases separating them. The CDR3 covers 12 residues. Germline-derived CDR1 and CDR2 are SGDLS and YYNGEE. The CDR3 sequence: CASSGTTDTQYF. The DNA for the CDR3 is TGTGCCAGCAGCGGAACCACAGATACGCAGTATTTT.

This chain uses TRBV30 with TRBJ1-2; 7 bases fit TRBD1. Per germline, CDR1 GTSNPN and CDR2 SVGIG (reference sequence). The CDR3 contains 14 residues. The V segment lost 4 bases and the J segment 1 base; nucleotides outside the gene matches: 6. DNA of the CDR3: TGTGCCTGGAATGGACAGGCCGATAACTATGGCTACACCTTC. Its translation: CAWNGQADNYGYTF.

Ten or more counts support this clone. V is TRBV6-1 and J is TRBJ2-2; 11 bases are a match to TRBD1. The CDR3 runs 18 residues. Germline V gives CDR1 MNHNS, CDR2 SASEGT. The junction had 10 bases not matched to a gene; V was cut back by 4 bases and J by 3 bases. As DNA, the CDR3 is TGTGCCAGCAGTGGCCTCAACCGGGACAGGGGGTACACCGGGGAGCTGTTTTTT. This gives the protein CASSGLNRDRGYTGELFF.

The V call is TRBV30, the J call TRBJ1-5; 7 bases fit TRBD1. This CDR3 has 15 residues. The germline gives CDR1 GTSNPN, CDR2 SVGIG (reference sequence). Germline trimming cut 3 bases from V and 0 bases from J; bases unmatched to any gene: 5. The CDR3 nucleotides read TGTGCCTGGAGCAGGGGACAGTATAGCAATCAGCCCCAGCATTTT. This gives the protein CAWSRGQYSNQPQHF.

Notes on this clone: Germline is not matched at one junction end, which may reflect a read error. This chain uses TRBV7-7 with TRBJ2-3; D not certain. CDR1 and CDR2 from the germline V gene are SSHAT and FNYEAQ (reference sequence). The CDR3 has 15 amino acids. DNA for the CDR3: TGTGCTAGCAGCTTAGGAGAACAGACCACAGATACGCAGTATTTT. It translates to CASSLGEQTTDTQYF.

The V call is TRBV15, the J call TRBJ2-2; D is unclear. Germline V lookup: CDR1 LNHNV, CDR2 YYDKDF (reference sequence). V lost 0 bases and J 4 bases, leaving 9 bases between the germline ends. This CDR3 is 15 amino acids long. DNA for the CDR3: TGTGCCACCAGCAGAGAGGTCCGGGCCACCGGGGAGCTGTTTTTT. Translating gives CATSREVRATGELFF.

The chain employs TRBV7-6 and TRBJ2-5, with 7 nucleotides matching TRBD2. J gave up 1 base and V 3 bases, and 2 bases lay outside the gene matches. CDR1 is SGHVS and CDR2 is FNYEAQ in the germline V gene. The CDR3 runs 14 residues. The CDR3 DNA is TGTGCCAGCAGCTTCACTAGCGCCCAAGAGACCCAGTACTTC. Its translation is CASSFTSAQETQYF. Full variable domain (remainder filled in from reference TRBV7-6 and TRBJ2-5): GAGVSQSPRYKVTKRGQDVALRCDPISGHVSLYWYRQALGQGPEFLTYFNYEAQQDKSGLPNDRFSAERPEGSISTLTIQRTEQRDSAMYRCASSFTSAQETQYFGPGTRLLVL.

This clone is categorized as medium-sized. The chain recombines TRBV27 with TRBJ1-2; 12 nucleotides line up with TRBD1. V trimming: 6 bases; J trimming: 7 bases; junction bases outside the gene matches: 9. The length of the CDR3 is 15 residues. Germline loops: CDR1 MNHEY, CDR2 SMNVEV (reference sequence). This CDR3 is CASSEGTGGLGGYTF. CDR3 DNA: TGTGCCAGCAGCGAAGGGACAGGGGGCCTGGGTGGCTACACCTTC.

The chain links TRBV11-3 to TRBJ2-7, with D perhaps assigned TRBD1 or TRBD2 (6 bases each). From germline, CDR1 is SGHNT and CDR2 YENEEA. The germline V and J ends were trimmed by 3 bases and 7 bases, with 13 bases remaining between them. This CDR3 contains 13 residues. The CDR3, as DNA: TGTGCCAGCAGCTTGACGGGGGCGAAAGAGCAGTACTTC. It translates to CASSLTGAKEQYF. Full variable domain (missing parts from reference TRBV11-3 and TRBJ2-7): EAGVVQSPRYKIIEKKQPVAFWCNPISGHNTLYWYLQNLGQGPELLIRYENEEAVDDSQLPKDRFSAERLKGVDSTLKIQPAELGDSAVYLCASSLTGAKEQYFGPGTRLTVT.

The chain has TRBV6-1 and TRBJ1-1; TRBD1 matches 7 bases. The CDR3 extends over 17 amino acids. Germline-derived CDR1 and CDR2 are MNHNS and SASEGT. V was pared by 6 bases and J by 5 bases, with 18 bases of the junction left unmatched. DNA for the CDR3: TGTGCCAGCAGGGAAATACTGAGACAGGGAATGAGGACTGAAGCTTTCTTT. This encodes CASREILRQGMRTEAFF.

The chain joins TRBV7-9 to TRBJ1-2; maybe TRBD1 (5 bases). Trimming stripped 2 bases from V and 4 bases from J, with 8 bases between. This CDR3 region has 13 residues. Germline loops: CDR1 SEHNR, CDR2 FQNEAQ (reference sequence). CDR3 DNA sequence: TGTGCCAGCAGCTTAAGGCAGGGCTATGGCTACACCTTC. Translation gives CASSLRQGYGYTF.

This clone appeared a few times. The V call is TRBV5-8, the J call TRBJ2-7; 7 bases agree with TRBD1. Germline CDR1 SGHTS, CDR2 YDEGEE. J lost 2 bases, V lost 4 bases, and 15 bases had no gene match. The CDR3 consists of 17 residues. CDR3 bases: TGTGCCAGCAGCCCACTAATTCTCGACAGGGCCACCTACGAGCAGTACTTC. Translating it yields CASSPLILDRATYEQYF.

The chain recombines TRBV4-1 with TRBJ2-2; TRBD1 matches at 7 bases. Germline values: CDR1 MGHRA, CDR2 YSYEKL. J gave up 7 bases and V 5 bases, and 7 bases lay outside the gene matches. This CDR3 is built from 14 residues. The CDR3 is CASSEAGGFGELFF. As DNA, the CDR3 is TGCGCCAGCAGCGAAGCAGGGGGTTTCGGGGAGCTGTTTTTT.

The chain carries TRBV7-3 and TRBJ2-1, with TRBD2 as a possible D gene (6 bases). CDR1 SGHTA and CDR2 FQGTGA come from the germline V gene. The CDR3 consists of 16 residues. The ends were cut back, 2 bases at V and 0 bases at J, with 11 bases in the middle. CDR3 sequence reads: CASSLAVGSSYNEQFF. CDR3 DNA sequence: TGTGCCAGCAGCTTAGCGGTCGGGAGCTCCTACAATGAGCAGTTCTTC.

The chain uses TRBV18 and TRBJ1-5, with D possibly matching TRBD1 (5 bases). Germline V gene sequence: CDR1 KGHSH, CDR2 LQKENI. The CDR3 consists of 15 residues. V lost 1 base, J lost 6 bases, and 13 bases lay in between. CDR3 nucleotides: TGTGCCAGCTCACCACAGGCAGGGTTCAGTCAGCCCCAGCATTTT. Its translation is CASSPQAGFSQPQHF.

The sample holds a few counts of this clone. This chain connects TRBV27 to TRBJ1-3; perhaps TRBD1 as D (6 bases). Between the trimmed V and J ends, which lost 5 bases and 0 bases, there was a span of 17 bases. The germline CDR1 and CDR2 sequences are MNHEY and SMNVEV (reference sequence). The CDR3 runs 17 residues. As DNA, the CDR3 is TGTGCCAGCAGTCCACGGGGGGGCGAAAGCTCTGGAAACACCATATATTTT. This sequence encodes CASSPRGGESSGNTIYF.

CDR3 nucleotides: TGTGCCAGCAGCTTTCTCGGGACAGGGAAATACGAGCAGTACTTC. This codes for CASSFLGTGKYEQYF. This chain uses TRBV5-6 with TRBJ2-7; TRBD1 matches 9 bases. V lost 2 bases to trimming and J lost 4 bases; unmatched junction nucleotides: 7. The CDR3 sequence is 15 residues long. CDR1 SGHDT and CDR2 YYEEEE come from the germline V gene.

V and J are TRBV29-1 and TRBJ1-5; no clear D. Per the germline V gene, CDR1 is SQVTM and CDR2 is ANQGSEA. The CDR3 totals 13 residues. V was trimmed by 4 bases and J by 3 bases, leaving 10 bases between them. In nucleotides, the CDR3 is TGCAGCGTTGCGGGCTCTCCCAATCAGCCCCAGCATTTT. Protein: CSVAGSPNQPQHF.